This is a list of T cell receptor beta chains from one sample in a study of Graves' ophthalmopathy and Graves' hyperthyroidism. TCRdb recomputed calls from the multiplex PCR reads with MiXCR, one row per CDR3 protein. The sample includes 300,000 to 350,000 distinct CDR3 sequences, 17% of them seen just once. The sequenced sample was peripheral blood. The source is an adult man with Graves' ophthalmopathy. The CDR3 runs from the conserved cysteine through the conserved F or W. The D gene is left open where the match is weak. For some rows the clone size is stated as once, few or many, or as a class when expanded; others skip it.

D gene: NA; J gene: TRBJ1-5; clone size: many; V gene: TRBV28; CDR3 protein: CASSELGGGNQPQHF; CDR3 DNA: TGTGCCAGCAGCGAACTTGGAGGGGGGAATCAGCCCCAGCATTTT
D gene: NA; J gene: TRBJ1-2; clone size: many; V gene: TRBV6-5; CDR3 protein: CASSYLDSSNYGYTF; CDR3 DNA: TGTGCCAGCAGTTATTTGGACAGCTCTAACTATGGCTACACCTTC
D gene: NA; J gene: TRBJ1-3; clone size: many; V gene: TRBV7-2; CDR3 protein: CASSPGLDSGNTIYF; CDR3 DNA: TGTGCCAGCAGCCCGGGACTAGACTCTGGAAACACCATATATTTT
D gene: TRBD2; J gene: TRBJ2-7; clone size: many; V gene: TRBV27; CDR3 protein: CASSLGRGRTYEQYF; CDR3 DNA: TGTGCCAGCAGTTTGGGGAGGGGTCGAACCTACGAGCAGTACTTC
D gene: TRBD2; J gene: TRBJ2-7; clone size: many; V gene: TRBV20-1; CDR3 protein: CSAIWLAGGYEQYF; CDR3 DNA: TGCAGTGCTATCTGGCTAGCGGGCGGTTACGAGCAGTACTTC
D gene: NA; J gene: TRBJ2-7; clone size: many; V gene: TRBV10-3; CDR3 protein: CAIRSKISYEQYF; CDR3 DNA: TGTGCCATCAGGTCGAAGATCTCCTACGAGCAGTACTTC
D gene: NA; J gene: TRBJ2-7; clone size: many; V gene: TRBV19; CDR3 protein: CASSAAHEQYF; CDR3 DNA: TGTGCCAGTAGTGCGGCGCACGAGCAGTACTTC
D gene: NA; J gene: TRBJ2-7; clone size: many; V gene: TRBV28; CDR3 protein: CASSSGQPGVGEQYF; CDR3 DNA: TGTGCCAGCAGTTCCGGACAGCCGGGGGTCGGCGAGCAGTACTTC
D gene: NA; J gene: TRBJ1-1; clone size: few; V gene: TRBV12-3/TRBV12-4; CDR3 protein: CASSPPIDGTEAFF; CDR3 DNA: TGTGCCAGCAGTCCGCCCATCGACGGCACTGAAGCTTTCTTT
D gene: NA; J gene: TRBJ1-1; clone size: many; V gene: TRBV9; CDR3 protein: CASSVAWGADTEAFF; CDR3 DNA: TGTGCCAGCAGCGTAGCATGGGGAGCTGACACTGAAGCTTTCTTT
D gene: NA; J gene: TRBJ1-1; clone size: many; V gene: TRBV19; CDR3 protein: CASSLRPGRTEAFF; CDR3 DNA: TGTGCCAGTAGTCTCCGACCCGGACGGACTGAAGCTTTCTTT
D gene: TRBD2; J gene: TRBJ2-5; clone size: few; V gene: TRBV4-1; CDR3 protein: CASSQVPGLAGTKETQYF; CDR3 DNA: TGCGCCAGCAGCCAAGTACCGGGACTAGCGGGCACAAAAGAGACCCAGTACTTC
D gene: NA; J gene: TRBJ1-1; clone size: many; V gene: TRBV12-3/TRBV12-4; CDR3 protein: CASSRQLRTEAFF; CDR3 DNA: TGTGCCAGCAGCCGGCAACTTAGAACTGAAGCTTTCTTT
D gene: NA; J gene: TRBJ2-6; clone size: many; V gene: TRBV6-2/TRBV6-3; CDR3 protein: CASSWTDSGANVLTF; CDR3 DNA: TGTGCCAGCAGCTGGACAGATTCTGGGGCCAACGTCCTGACTTTC
D gene: TRBD2; J gene: TRBJ2-5; clone size: NA; V gene: TRBV12-3/TRBV12-4; CDR3 protein: CASSYSRGRGDETQYF; CDR3 DNA: TGTGCCAGCAGTTACTCGAGAGGCCGGGGGGACGAGACCCAGTACTTC
D gene: NA; J gene: TRBJ1-1; clone size: many; V gene: TRBV15; CDR3 protein: CATSWRTSIPEAFF; CDR3 DNA: TGTGCCACCAGCTGGCGCACCTCCATCCCTGAAGCTTTCTTT
D gene: TRBD1; J gene: TRBJ2-5; clone size: many; V gene: TRBV24-1; CDR3 protein: CATSEWDRSQETQYF; CDR3 DNA: TGTGCCACCAGTGAATGGGACAGGTCGCAGGAGACCCAGTACTTC
D gene: TRBD2; J gene: TRBJ2-5; clone size: many; V gene: TRBV6-5; CDR3 protein: CASSYSPSGGETQYF; CDR3 DNA: TGTGCCAGCAGTTACTCGCCTAGCGGTGGAGAGACCCAGTACTTC
D gene: NA; J gene: TRBJ1-2; clone size: many; V gene: TRBV20-1; CDR3 protein: CSARDSRQERYGYTF; CDR3 DNA: TGCAGTGCTAGAGATTCCCGACAGGAGCGATATGGCTACACCTTC
D gene: NA; J gene: TRBJ2-7; clone size: once; V gene: TRBV20-1; CDR3 protein: CSAWRSYEQYF; CDR3 DNA: TGCAGTGCTTGGAGGTCCTACGAGCAGTACTTC
D gene: TRBD2; J gene: TRBJ2-7; clone size: many; V gene: TRBV5-1; CDR3 protein: CASSLPGLNNHLSYEQYF; CDR3 DNA: TGCGCCAGCAGCTTACCGGGACTAAATAATCATCTGTCCTACGAGCAGTACTTC
D gene: NA; J gene: TRBJ1-5; clone size: many; V gene: TRBV19; CDR3 protein: CASSMGQGRNQPQHF; CDR3 DNA: TGTGCCAGTAGTATGGGGCAGGGACGCAATCAGCCCCAGCATTTT
D gene: NA; J gene: TRBJ2-2; clone size: many; V gene: TRBV6-4; CDR3 protein: CASSAVAGRGTGELFF; CDR3 DNA: TGTGCCAGCAGCGCCGTGGCGGGGCGCGGCACCGGGGAGCTGTTTTTT
D gene: TRBD1; J gene: TRBJ1-5; clone size: many; V gene: TRBV6-2/TRBV6-3; CDR3 protein: CASRDTGAQSQPQHF; CDR3 DNA: TGTGCCAGCAGGGACACAGGGGCGCAGTCCCAGCCCCAGCATTTT
D gene: NA; J gene: TRBJ1-5; clone size: NA; V gene: TRBV28; CDR3 protein: CASSFGQRAQHF; CDR3 DNA: TGTGCCAGCAGTTTTGGGCAGCGTGCCCAGCATTTT
D gene: TRBD1; J gene: TRBJ1-5; clone size: NA; V gene: TRBV6-1; CDR3 protein: CASSATGGINQPQHF; CDR3 DNA: TGTGCCAGCAGTGCGACAGGGGGCATCAATCAGCCCCAGCATTTT
D gene: NA; J gene: TRBJ2-7; clone size: many; V gene: TRBV12-3/TRBV12-4; CDR3 protein: CASTHTGSSYEQYF; CDR3 DNA: TGTGCCAGCACCCATACCGGAAGCTCCTACGAGCAGTACTTC
D gene: TRBD1; J gene: TRBJ2-7; clone size: many; V gene: TRBV10-3; CDR3 protein: CAITGQGPNEQYF; CDR3 DNA: TGTGCCATCACCGGACAGGGCCCTAACGAGCAGTACTTC
D gene: TRBD1; J gene: TRBJ1-2; clone size: many; V gene: TRBV6-1; CDR3 protein: CASSVAFDRGGHGYTF; CDR3 DNA: TGTGCCAGCAGTGTAGCCTTCGACAGGGGAGGTCATGGCTACACCTTC
D gene: NA; J gene: TRBJ1-1; clone size: many; V gene: TRBV7-8; CDR3 protein: CASSLGRWMNTEAFF; CDR3 DNA: TGTGCCAGCAGCTTAGGACGGTGGATGAACACTGAAGCTTTCTTT
D gene: NA; J gene: TRBJ2-7; clone size: many; V gene: TRBV13; CDR3 protein: CASSSPHKGTYEQYF; CDR3 DNA: TGTGCCAGCAGCTCGCCTCATAAGGGAACCTACGAGCAGTACTTC
D gene: NA; J gene: TRBJ1-5; clone size: few; V gene: TRBV20-1; CDR3 protein: CSARDLFGQPQHF; CDR3 DNA: TGCAGTGCTAGAGATCTTTTTGGTCAGCCCCAGCATTTT
D gene: TRBD1; J gene: TRBJ2-7; clone size: many; V gene: TRBV7-9; CDR3 protein: CASSLQGQPNGEQYF; CDR3 DNA: TGTGCCAGCAGCTTACAGGGACAGCCCAACGGGGAGCAGTACTTC
D gene: NA; J gene: TRBJ1-2; clone size: many; V gene: TRBV6-1; CDR3 protein: CATGGLNYGYTF; CDR3 DNA: TGTGCCACCGGAGGTCTAAACTATGGCTACACCTTC
D gene: NA; J gene: TRBJ1-1; clone size: many; V gene: TRBV6-5; CDR3 protein: CASSYQGLNTEAFF; CDR3 DNA: TGTGCCAGCAGTTATCAGGGCTTGAACACTGAAGCTTTCTTT
D gene: NA; J gene: TRBJ1-5; clone size: many; V gene: TRBV7-2; CDR3 protein: CASSRTISNQPQHF; CDR3 DNA: TGTGCCAGCAGCCGCACTATTAGCAATCAGCCCCAGCATTTT
D gene: NA; J gene: TRBJ1-1; clone size: NA; V gene: TRBV6-2/TRBV6-3; CDR3 protein: CASSTGGIRMNTEAFF; CDR3 DNA: TGTGCCAGCAGCACGGGGGGGATCCGTATGAACACTGAAGCTTTCTTT
D gene: TRBD1; J gene: TRBJ2-5; clone size: few; V gene: TRBV5-4; CDR3 protein: CASSRTGGGETQYF; CDR3 DNA: TGTGCCAGCAGCCGGACAGGGGGGGGGGAGACCCAGTACTTC
D gene: NA; J gene: TRBJ2-7; clone size: many; V gene: TRBV6-1; CDR3 protein: CASSQGQNYEQYF; CDR3 DNA: TGTGCCAGCAGTCAAGGACAGAACTACGAGCAGTACTTC
D gene: NA; J gene: TRBJ2-2; clone size: few; V gene: TRBV11-1; CDR3 protein: CASSFSGGTGELFF; CDR3 DNA: TGTGCCAGCAGCTTCTCCGGGGGCACCGGGGAGCTGTTTTTT
D gene: TRBD1; J gene: TRBJ1-1; clone size: many; V gene: TRBV7-9; CDR3 protein: CASSLVWTGETEAFF; CDR3 DNA: TGTGCCAGCAGCTTAGTTTGGACAGGGGAGACTGAAGCTTTCTTT
D gene: NA; J gene: TRBJ1-1; clone size: NA; V gene: TRBV6-5; CDR3 protein: CASTSPGREAYF; CDR3 DNA: TGTGCCAGCACTTCCCCCGGACGTGAAGCTTACTTT
D gene: NA; J gene: TRBJ1-5; clone size: many; V gene: TRBV19; CDR3 protein: CASSTGLNQPQHF; CDR3 DNA: TGTGCCAGTAGTACAGGGCTGAATCAGCCCCAGCATTTT
D gene: NA; J gene: TRBJ2-7; clone size: many; V gene: TRBV30; CDR3 protein: CAWSVALDYEQYF; CDR3 DNA: TGTGCCTGGAGTGTTGCGTTAGACTACGAGCAGTACTTC
D gene: NA; J gene: TRBJ1-6; clone size: NA; V gene: TRBV6-2/TRBV6-3; CDR3 protein: CASSRGPFLHF; CDR3 DNA: TGTGCCAGCAGTAGGGGACCGTTCCTCCACTTT
D gene: NA; J gene: TRBJ1-1; clone size: many; V gene: TRBV5-6; CDR3 protein: CASSSNLRGRVTEAFF; CDR3 DNA: TGTGCCAGCAGCTCCAACCTTCGTGGCAGGGTTACTGAAGCTTTCTTT